The 5 T cell receptor beta chains below were found in one sample sequenced in a study of shared clonotypes between healthy human individuals. Method: immunoSEQ multiplex PCR; TCRdb's copy keeps in-frame clones and lacks some. The repertoire holds a few million clones, with 85% to 95% as singletons. Sequences were obtained from naive CD4+ T cells from PBMCs. Subset specified: CD45RA+ positively selected. These TCRs come from a man aged 18 to 30 in good health. Some clones in this sample may be carry-over from other donors' samples.

This clone was observed a single time. The V and J genes are TRBV6-6 and TRBJ2-7; 8 bases fit TRBD1. The germline CDR1 and CDR2 sequences are MNHNY and SVGAGI (reference sequence). There are 16 residues in the CDR3. The J segment lost 2 bases and the V segment lost 2 bases, leaving 8 bases of the junction unmatched. The CDR3 loop reads CASSYSPGGRAYEQYF. As DNA, the CDR3 is TGTGCCAGCAGTTACAGTCCAGGGGGCAGAGCCTACGAGCAGTACTTC.

This rearrangement joins TRBV6-5 to TRBJ2-6; no firm D call. Germline CDR1 reads MNHEY; CDR2 reads SVGAGI. Between the trimmed V and J ends, which lost 6 bases and 3 bases, there was a span of 12 bases. The CDR3 totals 15 residues. The CDR3 sequence is CASSIGLSGANVLTF. DNA of the CDR3: TGTGCCAGCAGCATAGGGTTGAGTGGGGCCAACGTCCTGACTTTC.

This clone was seen once. The chain carries TRBV7-9 and TRBJ2-2; D may be TRBD1 (5 bases). Between the trimmed V and J ends, which lost 4 bases and 3 bases, there was a span of 18 bases. The CDR3 has 17 residues. Germline V gene lookup returns CDR1 SEHNR and CDR2 FQNEAQ (reference sequence). The CDR3: CASSWLPLGADTGELFF. DNA of the CDR3: TGTGCCAGCAGCTGGCTTCCCTTAGGGGCCGACACCGGGGAGCTGTTTTTT.

The V gene is TRBV18, the J gene TRBJ1-1; 10 bases are a match to TRBD1. Germline lookup yields CDR1 KGHSH and CDR2 LQKENI. With 4 bases clipped from V and 1 base from J, the junction kept 9 bases outside the gene matches. This CDR3 is 17 amino acids long. The CDR3 loop is CASSQGQGGLGNTEAFF. Written as DNA, the CDR3 is TGTGCCAGCTCACAAGGACAGGGGGGCTTGGGGAACACTGAAGCTTTCTTT.

The rearrangement joins TRBV5-6 to TRBJ1-2, with TRBD1 matching 9 bases. CDR3 length: 16 amino acids. V lost 7 bases and J lost 4; bases outside the gene matches: 14. Germline V gene sequence: CDR1 SGHDT, CDR2 YYEEEE. CDR3 in DNA: TGTGCCAGCTTACCTGCGGGGACAGGGTTCTCCTATGGCTACACCTTC. Translating it yields CASLPAGTGFSYGYTF.